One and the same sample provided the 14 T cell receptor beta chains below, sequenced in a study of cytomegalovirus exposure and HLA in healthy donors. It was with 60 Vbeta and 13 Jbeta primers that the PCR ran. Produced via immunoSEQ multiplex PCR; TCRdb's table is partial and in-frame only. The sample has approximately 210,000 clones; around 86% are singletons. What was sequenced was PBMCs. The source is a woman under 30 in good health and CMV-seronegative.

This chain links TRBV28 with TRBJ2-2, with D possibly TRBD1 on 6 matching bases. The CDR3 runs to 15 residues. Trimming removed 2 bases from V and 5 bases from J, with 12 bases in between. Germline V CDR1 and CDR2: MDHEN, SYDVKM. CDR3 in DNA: TGTGCCAGCAGTTTAGGTCAGGGGATGACCGGGGAGCTGTTTTTT. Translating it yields CASSLGQGMTGELFF.

DNA of the CDR3: TGCGCCAGCAGCTTGCGTAGCGGGGGGGCGGCAGATACGCAGTATTTT. It specifies CASSLRSGGAADTQYF. The gene calls are TRBV5-1 and TRBJ2-3, with 11 nucleotides matching TRBD2. Germline V lookup: CDR1 SGHRS, CDR2 YFSETQ. The CDR3 loop spans 16 amino acids. V shed 1 base and J 4 bases; nucleotides not matched to a gene: 5. Together with reference TRBV5-1 and TRBJ2-3, the CDR3 gives the full variable domain: KAGVTQTPRYLIKTRGQQVTLSCSPISGHRSVSWYQQTPGQGLQFLFEYFSETQRNKGNFPGRFSGRQFSNSRSEMNVSTLELGDSALYLCASSLRSGGAADTQYFGPGTRLTVL.

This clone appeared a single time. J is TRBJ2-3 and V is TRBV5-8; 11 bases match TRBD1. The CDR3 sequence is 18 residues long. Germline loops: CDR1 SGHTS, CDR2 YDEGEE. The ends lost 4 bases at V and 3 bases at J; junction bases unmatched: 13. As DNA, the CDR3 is TGTGCCAGCAGCACCTACCGGGACAGGGGGAAAGGGACAGATACGCAGTATTTT. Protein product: CASSTYRDRGKGTDTQYF. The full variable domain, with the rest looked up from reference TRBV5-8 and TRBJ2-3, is EAGVTQSPTHLIKTRGQQATLRCSPISGHTSVYWYQQALGLGLQFLLWYDEGEERNRGNFPPRFSGRQFPNYSSELNVNALELEDSALYLCASSTYRDRGKGTDTQYFGPGTRLTVL.

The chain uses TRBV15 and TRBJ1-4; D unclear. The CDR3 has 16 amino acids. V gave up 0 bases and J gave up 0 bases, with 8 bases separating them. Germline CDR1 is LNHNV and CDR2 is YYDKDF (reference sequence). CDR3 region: CATSRDSSATNEKLFF. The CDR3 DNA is TGTGCCACCAGCAGAGATAGCAGTGCAACTAATGAAAAACTGTTTTTT.

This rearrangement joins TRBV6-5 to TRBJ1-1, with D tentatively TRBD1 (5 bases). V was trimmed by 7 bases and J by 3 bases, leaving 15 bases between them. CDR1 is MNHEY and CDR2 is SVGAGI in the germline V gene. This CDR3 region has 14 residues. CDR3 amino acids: CASISSAGYTEAFF. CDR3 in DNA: TGTGCCAGCATCTCTTCTGCAGGGTACACTGAAGCTTTCTTT.

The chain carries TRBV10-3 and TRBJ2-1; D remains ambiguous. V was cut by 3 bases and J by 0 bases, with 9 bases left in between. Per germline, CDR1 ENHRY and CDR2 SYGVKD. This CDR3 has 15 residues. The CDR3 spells CAISDLRSSYNEQFF. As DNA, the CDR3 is TGTGCCATCAGTGATTTGCGAAGCTCCTACAATGAGCAGTTCTTC.

The CDR3 sequence: CASSLGAPGTSPQETQYF. CDR3 bases: TGCGCCAGCAGCTTGGGAGCCCCCGGGACTAGCCCCCAAGAGACCCAGTACTTC. The chain has TRBV5-1 and TRBJ2-5; TRBD2 aligns across 9 bases. The germline CDR1 and CDR2 sequences are SGHRS and YFSETQ. The junction had 10 bases not matched to a gene; V was cut back by 0 bases and J by 1 base. The CDR3 covers 18 residues.

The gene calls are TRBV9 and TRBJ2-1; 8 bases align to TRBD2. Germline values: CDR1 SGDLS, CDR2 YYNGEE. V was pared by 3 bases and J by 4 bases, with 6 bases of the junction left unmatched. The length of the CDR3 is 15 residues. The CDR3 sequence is CASSAAGLVYNEQFF. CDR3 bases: TGTGCCAGCAGCGCTGCGGGACTAGTATACAATGAGCAGTTCTTC.

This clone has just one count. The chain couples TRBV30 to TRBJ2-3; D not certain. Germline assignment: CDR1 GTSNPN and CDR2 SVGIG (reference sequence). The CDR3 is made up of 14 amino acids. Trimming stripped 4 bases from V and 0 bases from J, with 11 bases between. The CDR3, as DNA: TGTGCCTGGAATAACTTCGTCAGCACAGATACGCAGTATTTT. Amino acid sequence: CAWNNFVSTDTQYF.

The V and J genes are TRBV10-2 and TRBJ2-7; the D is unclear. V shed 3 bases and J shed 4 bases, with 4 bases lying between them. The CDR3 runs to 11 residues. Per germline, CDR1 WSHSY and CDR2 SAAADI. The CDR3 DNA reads TGCGCCAGCAGTGACCCGTACGAGCAGTACTTC. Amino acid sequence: CASSDPYEQYF.

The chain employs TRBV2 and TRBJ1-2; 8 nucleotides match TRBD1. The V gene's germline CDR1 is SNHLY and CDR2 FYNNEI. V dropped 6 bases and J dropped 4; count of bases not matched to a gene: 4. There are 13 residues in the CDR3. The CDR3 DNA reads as TGTGCCAGCAGCGTGGACAGGGTCTATGGCTACACCTTC. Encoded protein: CASSVDRVYGYTF. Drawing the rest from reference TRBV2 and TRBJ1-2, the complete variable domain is EPEVTQTPSHQVTQMGQEVILRCVPISNHLYFYWYRQILGQKVEFLVSFYNNEISEKSEIFDDQFSVERPDGSNFTLKIRSTKLEDSAMYFCASSVDRVYGYTFGSGTRLTVV.

The CDR3 DNA follows: TGTGCCAGCAGTGAAGGGACTAGCGGCCCCCAAGTGGTCGAGCAGTACTTC. This codes for CASSEGTSGPQVVEQYF. The chain uses TRBV2 and TRBJ2-7, with 10 bases aligning to TRBD2. V lost 1 base to trimming and J lost 6 bases; unmatched junction nucleotides: 12. Germline V gene data show CDR1 as SNHLY and CDR2 as FYNNEI. The CDR3 runs 17 residues.

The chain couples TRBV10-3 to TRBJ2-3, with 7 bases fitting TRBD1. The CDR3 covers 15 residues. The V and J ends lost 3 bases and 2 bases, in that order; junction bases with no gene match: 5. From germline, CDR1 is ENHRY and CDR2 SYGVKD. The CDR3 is CAISDPGTATDTQYF. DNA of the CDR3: TGTGCCATCAGTGATCCCGGGACAGCCACAGATACGCAGTATTTT.

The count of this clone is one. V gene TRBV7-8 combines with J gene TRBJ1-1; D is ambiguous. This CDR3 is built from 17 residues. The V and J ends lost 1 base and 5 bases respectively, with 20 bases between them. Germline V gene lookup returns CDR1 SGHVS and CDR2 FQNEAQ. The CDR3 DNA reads TGTGCCAGCAGCTTAGATCAAGTAGGGCTCCGGGGAACTGAAGCTTTCTTT. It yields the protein CASSLDQVGLRGTEAFF.